One T cell receptor beta chain is described in this entry. Antigen unknown. These data come from a study of cytomegalovirus exposure and HLA in healthy donors. General observations from the study: For TCR beta chains, V- and J-gene trimming was later linked to a missense DCLRE1C variant.

Germline V gene lookup returns CDR1 MNHEY and CDR2 SMNVEV (reference sequence). Losses at the gene ends were 6 bases for V and 4 bases for J; bases not matched to a gene: 8. This CDR3 is built from 14 residues. Amplification used 60 Vbeta primers and 13 Jbeta primers. The repertoire was sequenced with immunoSEQ multiplex PCR; TCRdb's copy has only in-frame clones and lacks some. The sample records some 120,000 clones, 73% being singletons. What was sequenced was PBMCs. The rearrangement links TRBV27 to TRBJ1-2, with 7 positions matching TRBD1. This receptor was identified in a woman in her thirties or forties in good health and CMV-seronegative. Here the CDR3 DNA reads TGTGCCAGCAGCCAACCTCAGGGGGGCTATGGCTACACCTTC. Its translation: CASSQPQGGYGYTF.